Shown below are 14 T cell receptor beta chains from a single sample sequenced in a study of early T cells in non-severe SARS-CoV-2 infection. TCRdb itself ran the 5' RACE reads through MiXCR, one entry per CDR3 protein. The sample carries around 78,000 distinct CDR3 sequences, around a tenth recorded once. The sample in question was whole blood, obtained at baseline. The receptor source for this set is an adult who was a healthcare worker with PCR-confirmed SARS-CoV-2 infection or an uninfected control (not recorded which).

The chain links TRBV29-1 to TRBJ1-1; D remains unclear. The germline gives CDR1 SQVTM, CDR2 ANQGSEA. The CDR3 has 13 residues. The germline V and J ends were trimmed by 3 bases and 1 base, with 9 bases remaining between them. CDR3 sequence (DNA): TGCAGCGTTGAGTGGGGAGGGAACACTGAAGCTTTCTTT. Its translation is CSVEWGGNTEAFF.

CDR3 residues: CASSKLAGGTDTQYF. Written as DNA, the CDR3 is TGTGCCAGCAGTAAATTAGCGGGGGGCACAGATACGCAGTATTTT. The rearrangement uses TRBV12-3 or TRBV12-4 and TRBJ2-3; 9 bases are a match to TRBD2. This CDR3 has 15 amino acids. Trimming at V came to 5 bases and at J to 1 base, leaving 4 bases not matched to a gene.

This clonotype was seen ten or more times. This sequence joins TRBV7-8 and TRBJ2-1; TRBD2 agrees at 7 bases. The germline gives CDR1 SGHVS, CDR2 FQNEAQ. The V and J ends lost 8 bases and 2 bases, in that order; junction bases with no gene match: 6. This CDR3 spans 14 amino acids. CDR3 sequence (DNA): TGTGCCAGCGGAGTGGGAGGGGCCTACAATGAGCAGTTCTTC. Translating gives CASGVGGAYNEQFF.

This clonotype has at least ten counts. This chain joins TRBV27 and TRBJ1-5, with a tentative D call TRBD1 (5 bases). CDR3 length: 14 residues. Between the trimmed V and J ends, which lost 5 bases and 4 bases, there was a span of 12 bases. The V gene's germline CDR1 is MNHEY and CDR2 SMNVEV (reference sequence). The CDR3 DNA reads TGTGCCAGCAGTATCGGGACGGCAAATCAGCCCCAGCATTTT. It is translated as CASSIGTANQPQHF.

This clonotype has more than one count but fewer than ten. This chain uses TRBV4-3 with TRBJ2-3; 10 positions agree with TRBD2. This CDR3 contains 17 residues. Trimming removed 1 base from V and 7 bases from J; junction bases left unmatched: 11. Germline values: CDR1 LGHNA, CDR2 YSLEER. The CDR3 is CASSQVGLAGEKNTQYF. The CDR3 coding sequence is TGCGCCAGCAGCCAAGTAGGGCTAGCGGGGGAGAAAAATACGCAGTATTTT.

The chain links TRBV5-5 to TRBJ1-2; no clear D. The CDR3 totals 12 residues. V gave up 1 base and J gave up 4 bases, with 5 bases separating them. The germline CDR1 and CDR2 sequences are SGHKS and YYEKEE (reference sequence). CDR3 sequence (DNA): TGTGCCAGCAGCTTGCGGCCCTATGGCTACACCTTC. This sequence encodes CASSLRPYGYTF.

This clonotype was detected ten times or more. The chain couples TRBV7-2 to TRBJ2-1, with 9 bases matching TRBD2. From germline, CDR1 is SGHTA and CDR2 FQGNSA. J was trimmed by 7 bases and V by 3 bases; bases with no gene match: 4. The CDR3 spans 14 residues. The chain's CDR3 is CASSFSLAGNEQFF. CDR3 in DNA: TGTGCCAGCAGCTTTTCTCTAGCGGGGAATGAGCAGTTCTTC.

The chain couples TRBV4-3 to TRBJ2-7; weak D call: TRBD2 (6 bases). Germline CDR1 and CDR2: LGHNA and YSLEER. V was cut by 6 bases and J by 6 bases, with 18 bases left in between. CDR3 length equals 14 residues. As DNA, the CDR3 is TGCGCCAGCAGTCTAGAGGGAGGCCTTGCCGAGCAGTACTTC. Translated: CASSLEGGLAEQYF.

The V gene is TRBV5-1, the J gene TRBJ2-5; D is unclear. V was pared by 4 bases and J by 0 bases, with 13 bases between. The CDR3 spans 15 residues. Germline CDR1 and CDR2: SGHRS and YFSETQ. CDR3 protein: CASSLPRRDQETQYF. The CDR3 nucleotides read TGCGCCAGCAGCCTCCCGCGGCGAGACCAAGAGACCCAGTACTTC. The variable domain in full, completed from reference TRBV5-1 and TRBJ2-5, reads KAGVTQTPRYLIKTRGQQVTLSCSPISGHRSVSWYQQTPGQGLQFLFEYFSETQRNKGNFPGRFSGRQFSNSRSEMNVSTLELGDSALYLCASSLPRRDQETQYFGPGTRLLVL.

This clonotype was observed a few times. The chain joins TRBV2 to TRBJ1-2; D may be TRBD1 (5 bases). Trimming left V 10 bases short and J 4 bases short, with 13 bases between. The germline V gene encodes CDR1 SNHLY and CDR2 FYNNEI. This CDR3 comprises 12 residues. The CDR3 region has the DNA TGTGCCACCGTGACAGACTTCTATGGCTACACCTTC. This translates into CATVTDFYGYTF.

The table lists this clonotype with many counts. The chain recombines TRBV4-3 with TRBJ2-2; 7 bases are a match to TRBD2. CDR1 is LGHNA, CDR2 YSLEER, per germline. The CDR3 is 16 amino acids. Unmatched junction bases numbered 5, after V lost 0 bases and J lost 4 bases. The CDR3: CASSQEYGGGTGELFF. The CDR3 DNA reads TGCGCCAGCAGCCAAGAATATGGCGGGGGCACCGGGGAGCTGTTTTTT.

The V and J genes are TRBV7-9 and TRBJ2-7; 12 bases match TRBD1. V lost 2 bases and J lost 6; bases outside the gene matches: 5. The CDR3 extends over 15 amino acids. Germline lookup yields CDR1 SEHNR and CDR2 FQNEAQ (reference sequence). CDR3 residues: CASSLLRDRGPEQYF. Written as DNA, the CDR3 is TGTGCCAGCAGCTTATTAAGGGACAGGGGGCCCGAGCAGTACTTC.

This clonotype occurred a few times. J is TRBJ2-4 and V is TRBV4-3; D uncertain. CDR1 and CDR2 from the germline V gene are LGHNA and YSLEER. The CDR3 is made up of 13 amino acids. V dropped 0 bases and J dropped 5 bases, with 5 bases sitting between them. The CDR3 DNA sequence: TGCGCCAGCAGCCAAGACTTTCAAAACATTCAGTACTTC. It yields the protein CASSQDFQNIQYF.

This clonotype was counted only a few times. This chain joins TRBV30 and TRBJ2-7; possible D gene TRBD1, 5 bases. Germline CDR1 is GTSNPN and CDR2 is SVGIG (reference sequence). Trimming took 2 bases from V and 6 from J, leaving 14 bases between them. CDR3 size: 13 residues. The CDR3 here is CAWSLTTVAEQYF. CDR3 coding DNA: TGTGCCTGGAGTCTCACGACAGTTGCCGAGCAGTACTTC.